This T cell receptor (beta chain) emerged from a study of Tregs in tolerant kidney transplant recipients. This CDR3 spans 15 amino acids. Germline trimming cut 1 base from V and 2 bases from J; bases unmatched to any gene: 2. In germline, CDR1 is SNHLY, CDR2 FYNNEI. Thawed PBMCs were FACS-sorted into unstimulated CD4+CD25+CD127- regulatory T cells, CD4+CD25- non-regulatory cells, CD4 and CD8 cells. Study-wide findings and caveats: No direct test of biological reproducibility was done here. Findings come from small patient numbers and require larger validation.

Sequencing was performed with immunoSEQ multiplex PCR; in TCRdb, only in-frame clones are kept and a portion is missing. The sample holds hundreds of thousands of clones; 65% to 85% are singletons and the top ten take less than 0.75%. Details on this clone: Its antigen is currently unknown.

The gene calls are TRBV2 and TRBJ2-5, with 9 bases aligning to TRBD2. The TCR originated in a human donor in good health. Input material: CD4+ T cells from blood. The CDR3 here is CASSEERGVQETQYF. The CDR3 DNA follows: TGTGCCAGCAGTGAAGAGCGGGGGGTGCAAGAGACCCAGTACTTC.